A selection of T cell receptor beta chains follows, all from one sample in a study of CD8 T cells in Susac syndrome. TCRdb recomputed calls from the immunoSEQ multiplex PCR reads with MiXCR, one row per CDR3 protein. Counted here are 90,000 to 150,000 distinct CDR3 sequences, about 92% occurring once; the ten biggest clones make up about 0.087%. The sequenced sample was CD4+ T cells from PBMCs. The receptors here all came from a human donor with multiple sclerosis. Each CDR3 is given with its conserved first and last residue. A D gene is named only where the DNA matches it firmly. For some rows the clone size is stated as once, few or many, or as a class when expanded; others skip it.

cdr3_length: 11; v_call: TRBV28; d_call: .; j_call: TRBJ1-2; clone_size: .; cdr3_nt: TGTGCCAGCAGTTTAGGCGATGGCTACACCTTC; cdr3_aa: CASSLGDGYTF
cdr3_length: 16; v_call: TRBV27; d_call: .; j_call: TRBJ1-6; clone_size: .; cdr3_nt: TGTGCCAGCAGTGAAAGCCGGGACAACTATAATTCACCCCTCCACTTT; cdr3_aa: CASSESRDNYNSPLHF
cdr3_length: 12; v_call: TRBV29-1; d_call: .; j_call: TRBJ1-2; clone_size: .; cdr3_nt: TGCAGCGTTGAGATGGAGAACTATGGCTACACCTTC; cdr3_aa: CSVEMENYGYTF
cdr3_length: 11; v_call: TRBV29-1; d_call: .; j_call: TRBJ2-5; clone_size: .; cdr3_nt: TGCAGCGCTTCGGCAGGCGAGACCCAGTACTTC; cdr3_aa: CSASAGETQYF
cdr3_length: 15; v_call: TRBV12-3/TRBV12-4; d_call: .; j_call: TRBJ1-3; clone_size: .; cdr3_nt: TGTGCCAGCAGTCCCGTCGCAGGGTCTGGAAACACCATATATTTT; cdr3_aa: CASSPVAGSGNTIYF
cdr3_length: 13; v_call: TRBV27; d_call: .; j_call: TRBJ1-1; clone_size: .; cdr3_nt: TGTGCCAGCAGTCCCCCTCCCTATTCTGAAGCTTTCTTT; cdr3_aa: CASSPPPYSEAFF
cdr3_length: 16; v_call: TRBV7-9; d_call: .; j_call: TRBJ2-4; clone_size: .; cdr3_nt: TGTGCCAGCAGCCCACTCGGAGGGATAGCCAAAAACATTCAGTACTTC; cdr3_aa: CASSPLGGIAKNIQYF
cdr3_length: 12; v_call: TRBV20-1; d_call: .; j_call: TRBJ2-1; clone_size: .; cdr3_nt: TGCAGTGCTAGTATCGTCTACAATGAGCAGTTCTTC; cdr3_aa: CSASIVYNEQFF
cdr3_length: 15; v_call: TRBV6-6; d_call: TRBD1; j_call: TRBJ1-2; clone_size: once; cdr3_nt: TGTGCCAGCAGTTACGGACAGGGGCCGGCGTATGGCTACACCTTC; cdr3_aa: CASSYGQGPAYGYTF
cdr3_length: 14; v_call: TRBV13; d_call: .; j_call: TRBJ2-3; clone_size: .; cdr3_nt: TGTGCCAGCAGCGAAAGGCAGGGGCCGGATACGCAGTATTTT; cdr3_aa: CASSERQGPDTQYF
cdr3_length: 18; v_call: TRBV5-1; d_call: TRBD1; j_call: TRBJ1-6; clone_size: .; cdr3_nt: TGCGCCAGCAGCAATTCGTGGACAGGGGGCTTGTTGGGTTCACCCCTCCACTTT; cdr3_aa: CASSNSWTGGLLGSPLHF
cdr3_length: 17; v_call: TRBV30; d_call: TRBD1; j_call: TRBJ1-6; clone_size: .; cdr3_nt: TGTGCCTGGAGCGATACAGGGGGCGCGGTGTATAATTCACCCCTCCACTTT; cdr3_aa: CAWSDTGGAVYNSPLHF
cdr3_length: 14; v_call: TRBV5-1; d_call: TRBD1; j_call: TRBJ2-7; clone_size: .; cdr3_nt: TGCGCCAGCAGCCCAGGACAGGCCTTCTACGAGCAGTACTTC; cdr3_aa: CASSPGQAFYEQYF
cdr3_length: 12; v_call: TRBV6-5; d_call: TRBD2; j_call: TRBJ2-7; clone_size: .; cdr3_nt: TGTGCCAGCAGTTACCGGGGGGACGAGCAGTACTTC; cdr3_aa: CASSYRGDEQYF
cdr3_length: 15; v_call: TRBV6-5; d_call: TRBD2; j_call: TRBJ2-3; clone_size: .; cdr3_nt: TGTGCCAGCAGAGGACTAGCGGGGGGTACAGATACGCAGTATTTT; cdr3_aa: CASRGLAGGTDTQYF
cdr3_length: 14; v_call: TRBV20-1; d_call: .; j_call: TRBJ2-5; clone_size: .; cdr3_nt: TGCAGTGCTAGGTTGAAGGCGACCCAAGAGACCCAGTACTTC; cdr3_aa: CSARLKATQETQYF
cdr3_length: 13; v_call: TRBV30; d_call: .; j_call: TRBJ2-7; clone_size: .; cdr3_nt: TGTGCCTGGGATAGGGGGTTTAGGGACGAGCAGTACTTC; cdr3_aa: CAWDRGFRDEQYF
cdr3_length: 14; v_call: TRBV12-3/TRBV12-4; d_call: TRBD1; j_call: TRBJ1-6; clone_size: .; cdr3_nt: TGTGCCAGCAGTCCGACAGGGAGGAATTCACCCCTCCACTTT; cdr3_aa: CASSPTGRNSPLHF
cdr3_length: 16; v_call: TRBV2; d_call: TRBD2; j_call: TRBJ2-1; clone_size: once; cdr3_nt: TGTGCCAGCAGGGGACTAGCGGGGAGCTCCTACAATGAGCAGTTCTTC; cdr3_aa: CASRGLAGSSYNEQFF
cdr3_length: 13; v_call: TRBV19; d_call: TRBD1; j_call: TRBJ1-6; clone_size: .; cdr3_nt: TGTGCCAGTAGGGGACAGGGAGATTCACCCCTCCACTTT; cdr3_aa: CASRGQGDSPLHF
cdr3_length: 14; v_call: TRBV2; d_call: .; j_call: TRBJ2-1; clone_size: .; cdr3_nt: TGTGCCAGCAGTGGTACGGCGGCCTACAATGAGCAGTTCTTC; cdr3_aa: CASSGTAAYNEQFF
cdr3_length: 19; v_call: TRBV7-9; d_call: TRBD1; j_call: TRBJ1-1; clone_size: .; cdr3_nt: TGTGCCAGCAGCGGAGGGGGACAGGGGCGAAAGGCCACTAACACTGAAGCTTTCTTT; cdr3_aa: CASSGGGQGRKATNTEAFF
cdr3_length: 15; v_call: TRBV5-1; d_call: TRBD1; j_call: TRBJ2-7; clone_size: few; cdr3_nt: TGCGCCAGCAGCTATGGACAGGGGGCGACTTACGAGCAGTACTTC; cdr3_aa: CASSYGQGATYEQYF
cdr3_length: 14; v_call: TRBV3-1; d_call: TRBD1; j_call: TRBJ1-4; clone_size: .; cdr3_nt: TGTGCCAGCAGCCGGGACAGGTCGCATGAAAAACTGTTTTTT; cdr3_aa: CASSRDRSHEKLFF
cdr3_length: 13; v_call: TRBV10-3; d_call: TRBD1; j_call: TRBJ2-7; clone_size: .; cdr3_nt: TGTGCCATCACCGGACAGGGGGTATACGAGCAGTACTTC; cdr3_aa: CAITGQGVYEQYF
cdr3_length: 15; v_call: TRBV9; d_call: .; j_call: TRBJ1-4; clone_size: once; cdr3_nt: TGTGCCAGCAGCGTAAATATACAGGGAGGTGAAAAACTGTTTTTT; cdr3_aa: CASSVNIQGGEKLFF
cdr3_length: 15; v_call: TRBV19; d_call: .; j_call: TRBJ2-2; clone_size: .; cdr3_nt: TGTGCCAGTACGAGTAGGGGGACGAACACCGGGGAGCTGTTTTTT; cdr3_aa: CASTSRGTNTGELFF
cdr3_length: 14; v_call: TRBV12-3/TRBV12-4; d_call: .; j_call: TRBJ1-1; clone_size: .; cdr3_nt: TGTGCCAGCAGTCCCCGCGGGGTTAACACTGAAGCTTTCTTT; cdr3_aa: CASSPRGVNTEAFF
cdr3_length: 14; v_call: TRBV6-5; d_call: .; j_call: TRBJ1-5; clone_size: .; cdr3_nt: TGTGCCAGCAGTTACTCATACGATAATCAGCCCCAGCATTTT; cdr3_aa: CASSYSYDNQPQHF
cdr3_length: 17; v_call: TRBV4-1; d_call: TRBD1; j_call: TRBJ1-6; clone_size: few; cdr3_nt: TGCGCCAGCAGCCAGACTCTCCCGGGACAGGCCAATTCACCCCTCCACTTT; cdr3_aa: CASSQTLPGQANSPLHF
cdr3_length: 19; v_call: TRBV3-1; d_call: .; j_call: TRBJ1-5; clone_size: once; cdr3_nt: TGTGCCAGCAGCCAAGGAGTGGGCAAAGGGCCATATAGCAATCAGCCCCAGCATTTT; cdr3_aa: CASSQGVGKGPYSNQPQHF
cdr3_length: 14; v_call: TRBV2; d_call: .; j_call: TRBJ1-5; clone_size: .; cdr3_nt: TGTGCCTTATACAGGGCCTTTAGCAATCAGCCCCAGCATTTT; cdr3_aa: CALYRAFSNQPQHF
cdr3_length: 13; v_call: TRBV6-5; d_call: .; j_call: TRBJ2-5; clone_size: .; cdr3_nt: TGTGCCAGCAGCCGACAATATAGAGAGACCCAGTACTTC; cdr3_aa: CASSRQYRETQYF
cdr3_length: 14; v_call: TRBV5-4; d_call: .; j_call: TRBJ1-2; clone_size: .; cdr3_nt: TGTGCCAGCAGCCGGGGGCCGCCAGTAGAGGGCTACACCTTC; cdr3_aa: CASSRGPPVEGYTF
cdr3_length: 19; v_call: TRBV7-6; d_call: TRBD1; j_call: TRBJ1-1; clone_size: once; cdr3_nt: TGTGCCAGCAGCCGGAGTGACGGATTATTTGGACAGGGAGGGACTGAAGCTTTCTTT; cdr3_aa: CASSRSDGLFGQGGTEAFF
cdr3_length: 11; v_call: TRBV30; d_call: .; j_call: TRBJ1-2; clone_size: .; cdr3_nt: TGTGCCTGGCAGAGAAACTATGGCTACACCTTC; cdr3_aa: CAWQRNYGYTF
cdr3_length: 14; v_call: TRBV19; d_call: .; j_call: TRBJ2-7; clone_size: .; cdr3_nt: TGTGCCAGTAGTCTCCAACAGGATTCCTACGAGCAGTACTTC; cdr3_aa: CASSLQQDSYEQYF
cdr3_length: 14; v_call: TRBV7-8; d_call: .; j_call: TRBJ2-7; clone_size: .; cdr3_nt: TGTGCCACCCAGCTCGGGGGGCCCTCCTACGAGCAGTACTTC; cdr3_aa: CATQLGGPSYEQYF